These 8 T cell receptor beta chains originate from one sample sequenced in a study of cytomegalovirus exposure and HLA in healthy donors. In the PCR, 60 Vbeta and 13 Jbeta primers were used. Only in-frame clones appear in the TCRdb table, and some are missing; sequencing was by immunoSEQ multiplex PCR. The data contain approximately 60,000 clones, around four fifths of them singletons. Sequences were obtained from PBMCs. These receptors all come from a man in his thirties or forties in good health and CMV-seronegative.

The rearrangement joins TRBV30 to TRBJ1-1; D not resolved. Germline lookup yields CDR1 GTSNPN and CDR2 SVGIG (reference sequence). The CDR3 has 17 residues. Between the trimmed V and J ends, which lost 0 bases and 5 bases, there was a span of 22 bases. The DNA of the CDR3 is TGTGCCTGGAGTGTATTAAGGACGTTCCCAGGCGGGACTGAAGCTTTCTTT. Its protein is CAWSVLRTFPGGTEAFF.

The chain has TRBV28 and TRBJ1-5, with 8 bases fitting TRBD1. The CDR3 length is 15 residues. The ends lost 3 bases at V and 5 bases at J; junction bases unmatched: 6. Germline V lookup: CDR1 MDHEN, CDR2 SYDVKM. CDR3 sequence: CASSFSGGRHQPQHF. In nucleotides, the CDR3 is TGTGCCAGCAGTTTCTCAGGGGGCAGGCATCAGCCCCAGCATTTT.

The chain carries TRBV4-3 and TRBJ2-2; 8 bases are a match to TRBD1. Germline loops: CDR1 LGHNA, CDR2 YSLEER. The trim removed 0 bases at V and 3 bases at J, leaving 21 bases unmatched. The CDR3 contains 22 residues. The CDR3 DNA follows: TGCGCCAGCAGCCAAGAAGGGATCTTTTTCACAACCGGACAGGGTTACACCGGGGAGCTGTTTTTT. Translated: CASSQEGIFFTTGQGYTGELFF.

The rearrangement joins TRBV9 to TRBJ1-3; 9 positions match TRBD1. With V trimmed by 1 base and J by 4 bases, 6 bases remained unmatched. CDR3 length equals 16 residues. The germline V gene encodes CDR1 SGDLS and CDR2 YYNGEE. CDR3 residues: CASSVTGTGWGNTIYF. In nucleotides, the CDR3 is TGTGCCAGCAGCGTAACCGGGACAGGGTGGGGAAACACCATATATTTT.

J is TRBJ2-7 and V is TRBV6-5; 7 bases agree with TRBD1. Germline CDR1 is MNHEY and CDR2 is SVGAGI. J gave up 2 bases and V 7 bases, and 5 bases lay outside the gene matches. CDR3 size: 13 residues. CDR3 in DNA: TGTGCCAGCACCAGAGGGGGCCCCTACGAGCAGTACTTC. Protein sequence: CASTRGGPYEQYF.

V gene TRBV7-8 combines with J gene TRBJ1-1; D is unresolved. Per germline, CDR1 SGHVS and CDR2 FQNEAQ. V was shortened by 8 bases and J by 1 base, with 8 bases between the two germline ends. The CDR3 is made up of 12 amino acids. This chain's CDR3 is CASFDTNTEAFF. DNA for the CDR3: TGTGCCAGCTTCGACACGAACACTGAAGCTTTCTTT.

The chain employs TRBV4-1 and TRBJ2-2; TRBD1 matches at 9 bases. With the DNA end fitting TRBJ1-3 better, the J assignment may be wrong. CDR3 size: 16 residues. Germline V gene data show CDR1 as MGHRA and CDR2 as YSYEKL. In DNA, the CDR3 is TGCGCCAGCAGCAGGGGACAGGGTGGATATGGAAACACCATATATTTT. Translating gives CASSRGQGGYGNTIYF.

The rearrangement links TRBV7-9 to TRBJ2-3; TRBD2 matches 7 bases. CDR3 length equals 14 residues. Germline V lookup: CDR1 SEHNR, CDR2 FQNEAQ (reference sequence). V was pared by 3 bases and J by 7 bases, with 7 bases of the junction left unmatched. In nucleotides, the CDR3 is TGTGCCAGCAGCTTCTGGCGGGAGCTTTATACGCAGTATTTT. Its protein product is CASSFWRELYTQYF.